A single sample is the source of the 17 T cell receptor beta chains below, sequenced in a study of blood T cell repertoires in COVID-19. Profiled with immunoSEQ multiplex PCR; TCRdb holds only in-frame clones, not every one. The table lists about 120,000 clones, more than 75% of them singletons. The sample was peripheral blood. Every receptor here comes from a woman in her 40s with acute or convalescent COVID-19.

V usage is TRBV3-1 (or the pseudogene TRBV3-2) and J usage is TRBJ1-2, with D possibly TRBD1 on 5 matching bases. CDR1 is LGHDT and CDR2 is YNNKEL in the germline V gene (reference sequence). The CDR3 length is 12 residues. Trimming removed 2 bases from V and 6 bases from J, with 7 bases in between. CDR3 protein: CASSQWGDGYTF. The CDR3 DNA follows: TGTGCCAGCAGCCAATGGGGGGATGGCTACACCTTC.

This clone was seen more than once but under ten times. This sequence joins TRBV2 and TRBJ1-3; perhaps TRBD1 as D (6 bases). The germline CDR1 and CDR2 sequences are SNHLY and FYNNEI. CDR3 length equals 17 residues. The V end lost 6 bases, the J end lost 4 bases, and 22 bases lay between the germline ends. The DNA for the CDR3 is TGTGCCAGCAGCCGCCTTTGGGTCACAGGGAGCGGAAACACCATATATTTT. It codes for CASSRLWVTGSGNTIYF.

The V gene is TRBV15, the J gene TRBJ1-4; tentative D call: TRBD1 (5 bases). V lost 9 bases to trimming and J lost 0 bases, with 11 bases between them. CDR3 size: 14 residues. The germline gives CDR1 LNHNV, CDR2 YYDKDF (reference sequence). The CDR3: CATNRRTTNEKLFF. CDR3 sequence (DNA): TGTGCCACAAACAGGCGGACAACTAATGAAAAACTGTTTTTT.

A single count supports this clone. The genes are TRBV6-5 and TRBJ1-2; TRBD1 matches at 7 bases. In germline, CDR1 is MNHEY, CDR2 SVGAGI. The CDR3 has 15 residues. J gave up 1 base and V 8 bases, and 10 bases lay outside the gene matches. CDR3 sequence reads: CASSPGTAINYGYTF. In DNA, the CDR3 is TGTGCCAGCTCCCCCGGGACAGCAATTAACTATGGCTACACCTTC.

This rearrangement joins TRBV3-1 (or the pseudogene TRBV3-2) to TRBJ1-1, with TRBD1 as a possible D gene (6 bases). The length of the CDR3 is 14 residues. Germline lookup yields CDR1 LGHDT and CDR2 YNNKEL (reference sequence). Between the trimmed V and J ends, which lost 1 base and 10 bases, there was a span of 16 bases. The DNA for the CDR3 is TGTGCCAGCAGCCAAGTGAAACAGGGAATCCCAGCTTTCTTT. It codes for CASSQVKQGIPAFF.

This clone was picked up one time. This chain links TRBV27 with TRBJ1-6, with unresolved D. This CDR3 region has 16 residues. Trimming left V 4 bases short and J 9 bases short, with 19 bases between. Germline CDR1 reads MNHEY; CDR2 reads SMNVEV (reference sequence). The CDR3 spells CASSSLASGRSSPLHF. The CDR3 DNA follows: TGTGCCAGCAGTTCCCTCGCTTCGGGAAGGAGTTCACCCCTCCACTTT.

The V call is TRBV5-1, the J call TRBJ2-1; 9 positions match TRBD2. V dropped 3 bases and J dropped 8; count of bases not matched to a gene: 15. CDR3 length: 17 amino acids. CDR1 and CDR2 (germline): SGHRS, YFSETQ. The CDR3 DNA follows: TGCGCCAGCAGCTGGGGGTCCCTAGCGGGACCAAATGATGAGCAGTTCTTC. Protein product: CASSWGSLAGPNDEQFF.

The chain has TRBV24-1 and TRBJ1-2; D remains ambiguous. The length of the CDR3 is 14 residues. Looked up from germline, CDR1 is KGHDR and CDR2 is SFDVKD. The V and J ends lost 3 bases and 0 bases respectively, with 7 bases between them. This chain's CDR3 is CATSDRRSNYGYTF. The CDR3 bases are TGTGCCACCAGTGATCGGAGATCTAACTATGGCTACACCTTC.

The rearrangement joins TRBV19 to TRBJ1-5; D call uncertain. CDR1 and CDR2 from the germline V gene are LNHDA and SQIVND (reference sequence). V was cut by 4 bases and J by 0 bases, with 13 bases left in between. The CDR3 consists of 16 residues. CDR3 DNA: TGTGCCAGTAGTACCCCTCGGCGGAATAGCAATCAGCCCCAGCATTTT. Protein: CASSTPRRNSNQPQHF.

The V and J genes are TRBV19 and TRBJ1-5, with 10 bases fitting TRBD1. This CDR3 contains 13 residues. V shed 8 bases, J shed 6 bases, and the junction held 4 bases outside the gene matches. Germline-derived CDR1 and CDR2 are LNHDA and SQIVND (reference sequence). The CDR3 region has the DNA TGTGCCAGTTCCGACAGGGGGCTTCAGCCCCAGCATTTT. This gives the protein CASSDRGLQPQHF.

The J gene is TRBJ2-5, the V gene TRBV4-3, with unresolved D. V lost 4 bases and J lost 5, with 11 bases in between. Germline V gene lookup returns CDR1 LGHNA and CDR2 YSLEER. There are 13 residues in the CDR3. This CDR3 reads CASSRQHGETQYF. The CDR3 bases are TGCGCCAGCAGCCGCCAACACGGGGAGACCCAGTACTTC.

V is TRBV2 and J is TRBJ2-5; the D is unclear. Trimming shortened V by 4 bases and J by 3 bases, and 9 bases separated the two germline ends. This CDR3 is built from 13 residues. Germline lookup yields CDR1 SNHLY and CDR2 FYNNEI. CDR3 loop: CASSVISKETQYF. DNA for the CDR3: TGTGCCAGCAGTGTCATTAGCAAAGAGACCCAGTACTTC.

This sequence joins TRBV21-1 and TRBJ1-1. TRBV21-1 is annotated as a pseudogene. The CDR3 is made up of 12 amino acids. As DNA, the CDR3 is TGTGCCAGCCTCCGAGGAATCACTGAAGCTTTCTTT. It yields the protein CASLRGITEAFF.

The V call is TRBV7-8, the J call TRBJ1-6; 7 bases match TRBD1. The V gene's germline CDR1 is SGHVS and CDR2 FQNEAQ. Trimming took 3 bases from V and 9 from J; bases not matched to a gene: 14. The CDR3 consists of 17 residues. The CDR3 here is CASSFLTGTGESSPLHF. The CDR3 region has the DNA TGTGCCAGCAGCTTCTTGACGGGCACAGGGGAGAGTTCACCCCTCCACTTT.

The chain combines TRBV27 with TRBJ1-1; TRBD1 agrees at 7 bases. Germline-derived CDR1 and CDR2 are MNHEY and SMNVEV (reference sequence). The CDR3 spans 15 residues. The ends lost 5 bases at V and 4 bases at J; junction bases unmatched: 10. DNA for the CDR3: TGTGCCAGCAGTAGTCGACAGGGTCGGGGCACTGAAGCTTTCTTT. It codes for CASSSRQGRGTEAFF.

Only one count was recorded for this clone. The chain links TRBV2 to TRBJ2-5; TRBD1 aligns across 11 bases. In germline, CDR1 is SNHLY, CDR2 FYNNEI. The CDR3 spans 13 residues. V lost 9 bases and J lost 5; bases outside the gene matches: 5. CDR3 nucleotides: TGTGCCAGTACGGGACAGGGGGGTGAGACCCAGTACTTC. It yields the protein CASTGQGGETQYF.

This clone was picked up one time. V and J are TRBV9 and TRBJ1-1; D not resolved. Trimming left V 0 bases short and J 0 bases short, with 9 bases between. The V gene's germline CDR1 is SGDLS and CDR2 YYNGEE. The CDR3 is 15 residues long. The CDR3 DNA sequence: TGTGCCAGCAGCGTAGCAGGTACCATGAACACTGAAGCTTTCTTT. This gives the protein CASSVAGTMNTEAFF.